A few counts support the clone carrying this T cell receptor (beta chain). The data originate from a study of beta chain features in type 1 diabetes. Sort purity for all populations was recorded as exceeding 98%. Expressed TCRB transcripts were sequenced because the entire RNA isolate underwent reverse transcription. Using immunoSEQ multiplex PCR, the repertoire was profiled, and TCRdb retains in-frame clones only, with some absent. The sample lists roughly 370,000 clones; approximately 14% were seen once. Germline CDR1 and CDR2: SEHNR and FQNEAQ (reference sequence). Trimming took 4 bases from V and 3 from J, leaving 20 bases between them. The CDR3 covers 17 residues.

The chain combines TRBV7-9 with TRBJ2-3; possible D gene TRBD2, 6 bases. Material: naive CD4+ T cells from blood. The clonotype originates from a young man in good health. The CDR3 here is CASSWSGTPLGTDTQYF. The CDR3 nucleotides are TGTGCCAGCAGCTGGTCCGGGACTCCCTTGGGAACAGATACGCAGTATTTT.